The 6 T cell receptor beta chains reported below all come from one sample, sequenced in a study of T cells after yellow fever vaccination (dated 2019 in TCRdb). Libraries were built with 5' RACE. For sequencing, an Illumina NovaSeq 6000 was employed. Using fastp at Q25 and MiXCR, TCRdb reprocessed the public reads and kept productive beta chains. CDR3 protein sequences are deduplicated, and each keeps its most common genes and DNA. In this sample the table shows around 200,000 distinct CDR3 sequences, more than 9.5% of which occur a single time. The ten most abundant clones make up around 34% of the sample. This sample's treatment or condition label indicates: live attenuated yellow fever vaccine strain. The sample consisted of CD8+ T cells sorted from PBMCs, taken 15 days after the yellow fever booster vaccination. These receptors all come from a man younger than 35 who received the YFV17D yellow fever vaccine.

This chain uses TRBV10-3 with TRBJ2-7; possible D gene TRBD1, 6 bases. Trimming took off 6 bases at V and 0 bases at J, with 15 bases between the two ends. The CDR3 length is 15 residues. Germline CDR1 ENHRY, CDR2 SYGVKD. The CDR3 loop reads CAIRLQGSDSYEQYF. Written as DNA, the CDR3 is TGTGCCATCAGGCTACAGGGTTCGGACTCCTACGAGCAGTACTTC.

The chain couples TRBV4-2 to TRBJ1-2; no firm D call. CDR1 LGHNA and CDR2 YNFKEQ come from the germline V gene. There are 14 residues in the CDR3. V lost 0 bases and J lost 8, with 13 bases in between. The CDR3 is CASSQEDWTGGYTF. The CDR3 DNA sequence: TGTGCCAGCAGCCAAGAGGACTGGACGGGAGGCTACACCTTC.

This clonotype appeared a few times. The chain links TRBV19 to TRBJ2-1; TRBD2 might be the D (5 bases). V lost 1 base, J lost 10 bases, and 11 bases lay in between. Per germline, CDR1 LNHDA and CDR2 SQIVND (reference sequence). The CDR3 spans 13 residues. The CDR3 is CASSIAPGSEQFF. As DNA, the CDR3 is TGTGCCAGTAGTATAGCCCCGGGGAGCGAGCAGTTCTTC. Full variable domain (remainder filled in from reference TRBV19 and TRBJ2-1): DGGITQSPKYLFRKEGQNVTLSCEQNLNHDAMYWYRQDPGQGLRLIYYSQIVNDFQKGDIAEGYSVSREKKESFPLTVTSAQKNPTAFYLCASSIAPGSEQFFGPGTRLTVL.

This clonotype was observed at least ten times. Written as DNA, the CDR3 is TGTGCCAGCAGCTCGGGGCCTGGGGCCAACGTCCTGACTTTC. Its protein is CASSSGPGANVLTF. The chain employs TRBV3-1 and TRBJ2-6; D may match TRBD1 or TRBD2 (5 bases each). Deletions cut 5 bases from V and 2 bases from J, with 7 bases between. Germline values: CDR1 LGHDT, CDR2 YNNKEL (reference sequence). CDR3 length: 14 amino acids.

This clonotype came up a few times. V usage is TRBV4-3 and J usage is TRBJ1-6; perhaps TRBD1 as D (5 bases). The CDR3 loop spans 17 amino acids. The V gene lost 0 bases and the J gene lost 3 bases, with 12 bases spanning the gap. CDR1 and CDR2 (germline): LGHNA, YSLEER. In nucleotides, the CDR3 is TGCGCCAGCAGCCAAGATCGAGGGGACCTCTATAATTCACCCCTCCACTTT. It is translated as CASSQDRGDLYNSPLHF.

The CDR3, as DNA: TGTGCCAGCTCACCACCGGGAGGACAGGGGCGCACAGATACGCAGTATTTT. This encodes CASSPPGGQGRTDTQYF. V gene TRBV18 combines with J gene TRBJ2-3; 9 nucleotides align to TRBD1. The V gene's germline CDR1 is KGHSH and CDR2 LQKENI. Trimming took 0 bases from V and 1 from J; bases not matched to a gene: 5. The CDR3 is made up of 17 amino acids. The full variable domain, with the rest looked up from reference TRBV18 and TRBJ2-3, is NAGVMQNPRHLVRRRGQEARLRCSPMKGHSHVYWYRQLPEEGLKFMVYLQKENIIDESGMPKERFSAEFPKEGPSILRIQQVVRGDSAAYFCASSPPGGQGRTDTQYFGPGTRLTVL.